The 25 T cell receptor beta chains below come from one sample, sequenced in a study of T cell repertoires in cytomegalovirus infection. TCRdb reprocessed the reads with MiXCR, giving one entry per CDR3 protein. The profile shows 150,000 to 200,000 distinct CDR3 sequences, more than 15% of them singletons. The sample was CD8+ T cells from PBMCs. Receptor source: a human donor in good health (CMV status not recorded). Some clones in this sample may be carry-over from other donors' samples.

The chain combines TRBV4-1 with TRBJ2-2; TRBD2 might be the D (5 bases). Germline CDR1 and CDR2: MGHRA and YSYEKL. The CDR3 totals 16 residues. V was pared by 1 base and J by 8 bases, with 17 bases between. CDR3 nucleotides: TGCGCCAGCAGCCAAGCTCTATCGAGGGTAACTGGGGAGCTGTTTTTT. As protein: CASSQALSRVTGELFF.

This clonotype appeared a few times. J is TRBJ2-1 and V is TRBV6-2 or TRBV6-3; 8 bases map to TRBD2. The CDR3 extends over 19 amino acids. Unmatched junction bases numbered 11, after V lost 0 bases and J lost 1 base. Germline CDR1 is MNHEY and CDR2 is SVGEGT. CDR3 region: CASSYSSPQTSGSYNEQFF. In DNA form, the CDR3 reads TGTGCCAGCAGTTACTCGTCCCCCCAAACTAGCGGATCCTACAATGAGCAGTTCTTC.

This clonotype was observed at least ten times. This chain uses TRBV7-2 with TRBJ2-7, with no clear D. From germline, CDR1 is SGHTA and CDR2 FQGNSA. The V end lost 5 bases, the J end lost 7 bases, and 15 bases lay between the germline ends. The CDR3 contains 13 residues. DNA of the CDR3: TGTGCCAGCAGCCTCGCCCTATACAGTGAGCAGTACTTC. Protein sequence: CASSLALYSEQYF.

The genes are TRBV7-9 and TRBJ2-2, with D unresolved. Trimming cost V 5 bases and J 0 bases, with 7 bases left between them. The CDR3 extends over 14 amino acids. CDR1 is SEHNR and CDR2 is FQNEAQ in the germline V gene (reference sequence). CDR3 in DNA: TGTGCCAGCAGCGGCGGCCCGAACACCGGGGAGCTGTTTTTT. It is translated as CASSGGPNTGELFF.

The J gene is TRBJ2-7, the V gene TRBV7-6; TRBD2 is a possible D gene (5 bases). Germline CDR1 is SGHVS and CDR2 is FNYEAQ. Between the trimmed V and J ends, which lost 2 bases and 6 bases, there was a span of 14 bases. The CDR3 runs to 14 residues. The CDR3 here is CASSLPRTRGEQYF. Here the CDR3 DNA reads TGTGCCAGCAGCTTACCACGGACCCGGGGCGAGCAGTACTTC.

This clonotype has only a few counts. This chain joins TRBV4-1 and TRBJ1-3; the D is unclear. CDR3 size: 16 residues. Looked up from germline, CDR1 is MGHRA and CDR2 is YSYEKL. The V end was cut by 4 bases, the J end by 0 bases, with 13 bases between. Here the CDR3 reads CASSPSDGLSGNTIYF. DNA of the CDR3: TGCGCCAGCAGCCCTTCGGATGGGCTCTCTGGAAACACCATATATTTT.

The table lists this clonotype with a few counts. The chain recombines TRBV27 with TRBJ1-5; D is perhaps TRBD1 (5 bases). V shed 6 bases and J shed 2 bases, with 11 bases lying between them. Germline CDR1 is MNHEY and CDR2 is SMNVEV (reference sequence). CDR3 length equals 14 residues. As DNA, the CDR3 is TGTGCCAGCAGAATCAGGGAGGGCAATCAGCCCCAGCATTTT. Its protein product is CASRIREGNQPQHF.

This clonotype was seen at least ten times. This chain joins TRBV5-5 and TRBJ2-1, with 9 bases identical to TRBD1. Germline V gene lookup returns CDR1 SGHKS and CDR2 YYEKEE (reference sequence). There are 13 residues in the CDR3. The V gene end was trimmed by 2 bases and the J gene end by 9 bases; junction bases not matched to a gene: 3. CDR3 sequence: CASSFTGGGEQFF. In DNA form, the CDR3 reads TGTGCCAGCAGCTTTACAGGGGGCGGTGAGCAGTTCTTC.

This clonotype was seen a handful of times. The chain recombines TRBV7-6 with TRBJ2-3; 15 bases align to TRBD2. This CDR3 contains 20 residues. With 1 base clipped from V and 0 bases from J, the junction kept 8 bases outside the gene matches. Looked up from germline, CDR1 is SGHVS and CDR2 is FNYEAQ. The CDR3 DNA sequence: TGTGCCAGCAGCTTAGTTAGTCGGGGACTAGCGGGAGGAAGCACAGATACGCAGTATTTT. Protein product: CASSLVSRGLAGGSTDTQYF.

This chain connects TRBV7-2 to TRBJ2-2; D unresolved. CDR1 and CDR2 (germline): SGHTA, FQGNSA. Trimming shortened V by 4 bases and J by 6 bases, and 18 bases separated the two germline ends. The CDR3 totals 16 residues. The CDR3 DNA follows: TGTGCCAGCAGCTCGCAGCTAGTGAGTTTTGCCGGGGAGCTGTTTTTT. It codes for CASSSQLVSFAGELFF.

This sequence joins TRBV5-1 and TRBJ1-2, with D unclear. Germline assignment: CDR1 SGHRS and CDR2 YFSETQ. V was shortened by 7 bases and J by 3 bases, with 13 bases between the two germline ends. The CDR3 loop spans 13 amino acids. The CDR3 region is CASRPRADYGYTF. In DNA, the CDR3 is TGCGCCAGCCGCCCGAGGGCAGACTATGGCTACACCTTC. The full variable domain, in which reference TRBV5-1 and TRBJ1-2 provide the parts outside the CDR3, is KAGVTQTPRYLIKTRGQQVTLSCSPISGHRSVSWYQQTPGQGLQFLFEYFSETQRNKGNFPGRFSGRQFSNSRSEMNVSTLELGDSALYLCASRPRADYGYTFGSGTRLTVV.

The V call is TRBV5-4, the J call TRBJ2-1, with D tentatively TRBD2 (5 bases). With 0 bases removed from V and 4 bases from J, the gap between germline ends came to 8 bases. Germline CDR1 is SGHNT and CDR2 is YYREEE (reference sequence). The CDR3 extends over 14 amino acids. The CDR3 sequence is CASSLAGKYNEQFF. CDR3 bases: TGTGCCAGCAGCTTGGCCGGGAAATACAATGAGCAGTTCTTC.

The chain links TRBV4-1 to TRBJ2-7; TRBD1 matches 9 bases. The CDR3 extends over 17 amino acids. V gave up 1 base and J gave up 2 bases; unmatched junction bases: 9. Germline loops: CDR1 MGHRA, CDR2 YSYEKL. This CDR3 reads CASSQGDGQGITYEQYF. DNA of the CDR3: TGCGCCAGCAGCCAAGGAGACGGACAGGGGATTACCTACGAGCAGTACTTC.

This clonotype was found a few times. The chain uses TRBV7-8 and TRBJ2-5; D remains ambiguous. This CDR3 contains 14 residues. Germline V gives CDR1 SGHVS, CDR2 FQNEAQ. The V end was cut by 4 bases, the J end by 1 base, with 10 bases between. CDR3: CASSSRTAQETQYF. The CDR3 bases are TGTGCCAGCAGCTCCCGGACGGCCCAAGAGACCCAGTACTTC. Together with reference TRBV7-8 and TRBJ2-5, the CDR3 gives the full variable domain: GAGVSQSPRYKVAKRGQDVALRCDPISGHVSLFWYQQALGQGPEFLTYFQNEAQLDKSGLPSDRFFAERPEGSVSTLKIQRTQQEDSAVYLCASSSRTAQETQYFGPGTRLLVL.

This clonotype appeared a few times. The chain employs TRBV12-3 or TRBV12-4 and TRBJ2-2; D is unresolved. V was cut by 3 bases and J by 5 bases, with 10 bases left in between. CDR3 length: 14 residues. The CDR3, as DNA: TGTGCCAGCAGTTTGAGTAGAAGGACCGGGGAGCTGTTTTTT. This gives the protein CASSLSRRTGELFF.

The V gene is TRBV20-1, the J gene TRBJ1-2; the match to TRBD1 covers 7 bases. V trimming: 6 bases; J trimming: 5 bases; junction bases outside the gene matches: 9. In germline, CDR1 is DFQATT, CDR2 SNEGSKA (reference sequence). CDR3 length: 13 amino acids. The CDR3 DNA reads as TGCAGTGCGGGGACAGTCGAGGAGTATGGCTACACCTTC. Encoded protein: CSAGTVEEYGYTF.

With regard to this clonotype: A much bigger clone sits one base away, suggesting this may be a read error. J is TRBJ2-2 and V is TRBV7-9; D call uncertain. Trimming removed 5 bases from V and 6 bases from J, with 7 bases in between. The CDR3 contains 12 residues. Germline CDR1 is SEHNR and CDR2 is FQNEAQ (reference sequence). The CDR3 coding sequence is TGTGCCAGCAGCCCCCCAGCCGGGGAGCTGTTTTTT. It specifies CASSPPAGELFF.

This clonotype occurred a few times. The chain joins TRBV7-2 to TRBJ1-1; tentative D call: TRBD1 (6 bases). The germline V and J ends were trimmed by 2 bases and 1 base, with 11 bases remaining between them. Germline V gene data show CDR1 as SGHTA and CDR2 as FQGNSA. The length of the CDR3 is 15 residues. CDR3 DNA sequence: TGTGCCAGCAGCTTAAGGGGGGGGGGGAACACTGAAGCTTTCTTT. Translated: CASSLRGGGNTEAFF.

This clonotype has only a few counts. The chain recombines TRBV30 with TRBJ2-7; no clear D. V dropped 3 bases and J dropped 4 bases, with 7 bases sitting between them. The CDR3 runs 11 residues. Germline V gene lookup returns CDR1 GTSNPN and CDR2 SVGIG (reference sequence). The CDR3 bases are TGTGCCTGGAGCGAAGGGTACGAGCAGTACTTC. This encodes CAWSEGYEQYF.

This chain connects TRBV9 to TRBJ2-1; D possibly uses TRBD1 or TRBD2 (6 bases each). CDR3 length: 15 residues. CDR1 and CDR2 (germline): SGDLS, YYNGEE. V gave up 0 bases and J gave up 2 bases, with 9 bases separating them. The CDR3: CASSVVGGPYNEQFF. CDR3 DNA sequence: TGTGCCAGCAGCGTAGTAGGGGGGCCCTACAATGAGCAGTTCTTC.

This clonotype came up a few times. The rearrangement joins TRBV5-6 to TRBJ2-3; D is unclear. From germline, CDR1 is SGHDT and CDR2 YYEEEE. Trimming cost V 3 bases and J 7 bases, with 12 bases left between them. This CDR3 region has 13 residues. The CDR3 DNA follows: TGTGCCAGCAGCTCCGGACCCCTAAATACGCAGTATTTT. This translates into CASSSGPLNTQYF.

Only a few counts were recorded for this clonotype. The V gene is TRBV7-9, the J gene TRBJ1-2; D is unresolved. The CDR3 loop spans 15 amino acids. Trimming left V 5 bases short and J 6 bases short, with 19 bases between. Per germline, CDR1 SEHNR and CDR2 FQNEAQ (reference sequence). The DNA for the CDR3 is TGTGCCAGCAGCACCCGGGAGTCGACTACCCATGGCTACACCTTC. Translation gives CASSTRESTTHGYTF.

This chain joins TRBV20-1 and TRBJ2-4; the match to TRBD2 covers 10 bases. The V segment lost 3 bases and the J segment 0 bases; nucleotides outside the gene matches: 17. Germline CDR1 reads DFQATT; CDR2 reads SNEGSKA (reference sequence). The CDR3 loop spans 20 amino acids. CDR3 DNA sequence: TGCAGTGCTAGCGGACTAGCGGCCAAGGGGGGACGGATAGCCAAAAACATTCAGTACTTC. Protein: CSASGLAAKGGRIAKNIQYF.

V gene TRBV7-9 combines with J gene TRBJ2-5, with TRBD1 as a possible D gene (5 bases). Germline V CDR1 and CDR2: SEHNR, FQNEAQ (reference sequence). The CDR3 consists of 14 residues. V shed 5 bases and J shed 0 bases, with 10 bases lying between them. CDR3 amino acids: CASSPPGNQETQYF. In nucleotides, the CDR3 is TGTGCCAGCAGCCCCCCAGGGAACCAAGAGACCCAGTACTTC.

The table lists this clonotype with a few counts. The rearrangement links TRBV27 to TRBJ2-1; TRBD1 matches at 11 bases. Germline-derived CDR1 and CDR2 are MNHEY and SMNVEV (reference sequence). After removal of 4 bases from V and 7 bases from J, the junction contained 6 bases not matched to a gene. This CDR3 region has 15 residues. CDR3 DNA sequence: TGTGCCAGCAGTTACGGACAGGGGGCTGGAAATGAGCAGTTCTTC. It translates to CASSYGQGAGNEQFF.